This T cell receptor beta chain was obtained from a study of T cell responses to AZD1222 COVID-19 vaccine. Study-level results: Females made up more of the donors, who were largely white British, and clonal diversity may have come out too low. Increases in Spike-specific TCR breadth and depth were seen after two AZD1222 doses. Spike was spanned by vaccine-associated CD4 TCRs, which were dominant at 160-218 and 743-854. At study baseline, merely over 5 AZD1222 recipients were seropositive.

Measured with immunoSEQ multiplex PCR; TCRdb has only the in-frame clones, and not every one. The sample has around 140,000 clones, about 93% seen once. Concerning this clone: What it binds is unknown.

The V gene's germline CDR1 is ENHRY and CDR2 SYGVKD. The CDR3 contains 15 residues. The V end was cut by 0 bases, the J end by 2 bases, with 9 bases between. The rearrangement joins TRBV10-3 to TRBJ2-3; D might be TRBD2 (5 bases). The source material was peripheral blood, sampled on day 0 of AZD1222 vaccination. The receptor was derived from an adult in good health. For the CDR3, the DNA is TGTGCCATCAGTGAGTCGCCCGGGAACACAGATACGCAGTATTTT. Protein sequence: CAISESPGNTDTQYF.